These T cell receptor beta chains were read from a single sample in a study of identical twins. TCRdb used MiXCR to reprocess the 5' RACE reads, holding one entry per CDR3 protein. This sample carries about 720,000 distinct CDR3 sequences, around a sixth of them seen once, and the ten largest clones take approximately 14%. The same sample was also studied in work on T cells expressing NK-cell markers.

Sample: PBMCs. The receptor set was obtained from a woman aged 18-29 years in good health. Both conserved end residues are part of each CDR3. Fields, in order: D gene, J gene, clone size, V gene, CDR3 protein, CDR3 DNA. The D gene is left open where the match is weak. Some rows have no size entry. The others give once, few or many, or a class for an expanded clone.

- TRBJ1-1 few TRBV6-5 CASSYLAGNTEAFF TGTGCCAGCAGTTACTTGGCGGGGAACACTGAAGCTTTCTTT
- TRBJ2-7 once TRBV20-1 CSASGLSGEEQYF TGCAGTGCTTCGGGACTCTCGGGGGAGGAGCAGTACTTC
- TRBJ2-7 many TRBV7-2 CASSLAGGTYEQYF TGTGCCAGCAGCTTAGCCGGGGGTACCTACGAGCAGTACTTC
- TRBJ2-7 - TRBV6-5 CASSYSTPRTDYEQYF TGTGCCAGCAGTTATTCGACACCGCGGACAGACTACGAGCAGTACTTC
TRBD2 TRBJ2-2 - TRBV4-2 CASSHGLAGNTGELFF TGTGCCAGCAGCCACGGACTAGCGGGGAACACCGGGGAGCTGTTTTTT
- TRBJ2-3 - TRBV7-9 CASSSAPGRSFTDTQYF TGTGCCAGCAGCTCCGCACCGGGCCGAAGTTTCACAGATACGCAGTATTTT
TRBD2 TRBJ2-7 many TRBV12-3/TRBV12-4 CASSLLAGGSYEQYF TGTGCCAGCAGTTTACTCGCGGGAGGGTCCTACGAGCAGTACTTC
- TRBJ2-1 few TRBV6-1 CASANHPGTVNNEQFF TGTGCCAGCGCCAATCATCCCGGGACGGTGAACAATGAGCAGTTCTTC
TRBD1 TRBJ2-3 few TRBV11-3 CASTSRQGSSDTQYF TGTGCCAGCACCTCCAGACAGGGAAGTTCAGATACGCAGTATTTT
- TRBJ1-1 few TRBV20-1 CSARARHRRDEAFF TGCAGTGCTAGAGCGCGCCACCGAAGGGATGAAGCTTTCTTT
- TRBJ1-1 few TRBV20-1 CSARDLSPGPEAFF TGCAGTGCTAGAGATCTGTCCCCTGGGCCTGAAGCTTTCTTT
- TRBJ2-5 - TRBV5-1 CASSLLERETQYF TGCGCCAGCAGCTTACTAGAGCGGGAGACCCAGTACTTC
- TRBJ2-5 - TRBV12-3/TRBV12-4 CASSLALRWQTQETQYF TGTGCCAGCAGTTTAGCGCTAAGGTGGCAGACACAAGAGACCCAGTACTTC
TRBD2 TRBJ2-7 few TRBV20-1 CSAGRPGLASREQYF TGCAGTGCTGGGAGACCGGGACTAGCCTCCCGCGAGCAGTACTTC
- TRBJ2-7 - TRBV24-1 CATVGPGSYEQYF TGTGCCACGGTGGGGCCGGGATCCTACGAGCAGTACTTC
- TRBJ2-2 - TRBV27 CASSLTISGEGGELFF TGTGCCAGCAGTCTTACTATTTCAGGGGAGGGCGGGGAGCTGTTTTTT
- TRBJ2-1 - TRBV14 CASSQDLGPGALRSYNEQFF TGTGCCAGCAGCCAAGATCTCGGACCGGGAGCTCTTCGGTCCTACAATGAGCAGTTCTTC
TRBD2 TRBJ2-1 - TRBV7-2 CASSLVGSGIYEQFF TGTGCCAGCAGCTTAGTTGGTAGCGGGATCTATGAGCAGTTCTTC
- TRBJ1-1 - TRBV21-1 CASSLGVIDTEAFF TGTGCCAGCAGCCTTGGGGTTATCGACACTGAAGCTTTCTTT
- TRBJ1-1 - TRBV6-5 CASSYGGRSRTEAFF TGTGCCAGCAGTTACGGCGGGAGGTCGCGCACTGAAGCTTTCTTT
- TRBJ2-3 few TRBV20-1 CSAPLSGNTDTQYF TGCAGTGCCCCTTTGTCGGGAAATACAGATACGCAGTATTTT
TRBD2 TRBJ2-1 - TRBV7-8 CASSPFERGASYNEQFF TGTGCCAGCAGCCCCTTCGAGCGGGGCGCCTCCTACAATGAGCAGTTCTTC
- TRBJ2-5 few TRBV12-3/TRBV12-4 CASSMDSPGAQYF TGTGCCAGCAGCATGGACTCCCCGGGGGCCCAGTACTTC
TRBD1 TRBJ2-1 few TRBV29-1 CSAFRGTGGYNEQFF TGCAGCGCCTTTAGGGGGACAGGGGGTTACAATGAGCAGTTCTTC
- TRBJ1-4 - TRBV7-9 CASSFRQDNEKLFF TGTGCCAGCAGCTTCCGACAGGATAATGAAAAACTGTTTTTT
- TRBJ1-1 few TRBV7-2 CASSYTQLGEAFF TGTGCCAGCAGCTACACGCAATTAGGGGAAGCTTTCTTT
TRBD2 TRBJ2-1 - TRBV19 CASSITSGTGEQFF TGTGCCAGTAGTATAACTAGCGGGACTGGGGAGCAGTTCTTC
- TRBJ2-1 once TRBV7-8 CASVSVAGDYNEQFF TGTGCCAGCGTCAGCGTCGCAGGGGACTACAATGAGCAGTTCTTC
- TRBJ2-3 many TRBV18 CASSLDPTDTQYF TGTGCCAGCTCCCTCGACCCCACAGATACGCAGTATTTT
- TRBJ2-3 few TRBV5-1 CASSLGGRGDTQYF TGCGCCAGCAGCTTGGGAGGCCGGGGGGATACGCAGTATTTT
TRBD2 TRBJ2-7 few TRBV20-1 CSLGSGGAGQDEQYF TGCAGCCTCGGGAGCGGGGGGGCGGGTCAGGACGAGCAGTACTTC
TRBD1 TRBJ2-7 few TRBV20-1 CSASRQGVAYEQYF TGCAGTGCTAGTAGGCAGGGGGTGGCTTACGAGCAGTACTTC
TRBD1 TRBJ1-6 - TRBV12-3/TRBV12-4 CASSVDRGSPLHF TGTGCCAGCAGTGTGGACAGGGGCTCACCCCTCCACTTT
- TRBJ2-7 few TRBV9 CASSVGGPNYEQYF TGTGCCAGCAGCGTAGGCGGTCCCAACTACGAGCAGTACTTC
- TRBJ2-7 few TRBV27 CASSDSWSSYEQYF TGTGCCAGCAGTGACAGTTGGAGCTCCTACGAGCAGTACTTC
- TRBJ2-1 - TRBV10-3 CAITDKKLNEQFF TGTGCCATCACCGATAAAAAGTTGAATGAGCAGTTCTTC
- TRBJ2-5 few TRBV5-6 CASSPGGGHVETQYF TGTGCCAGCAGCCCCGGTGGAGGTCATGTGGAGACCCAGTACTTC
- TRBJ2-7 few TRBV4-2 CASSPAGTSSYEQYF TGTGCCAGCAGCCCAGCCGGGACGAGCTCCTACGAGCAGTACTTC
TRBD2 TRBJ2-1 - TRBV5-1 CASSLARLAANEQFF TGCGCCAGCAGCTTGGCCAGACTAGCGGCCAATGAGCAGTTCTTC
- TRBJ1-3 many TRBV12-3/TRBV12-4 CASSLDSGGENTIYF TGTGCCAGCAGTTTGGACTCCGGCGGGGAAAACACCATATATTTT
- TRBJ1-2 - TRBV7-6 CASSLLGDDGYTF TGTGCCAGCAGCTTACTCGGTGATGATGGCTACACCTTC
TRBD1 TRBJ1-2 - TRBV6-5 CASSLLNSPLTGSTGYTF TGTGCCAGCAGTTTACTCAACTCCCCATTGACAGGGTCTACCGGCTACACCTTC
- TRBJ2-1 many TRBV5-1 CASSLVSWTNEQFF TGCGCCAGCAGCTTGGTGAGTTGGACCAATGAGCAGTTCTTC
TRBD2 TRBJ2-1 - TRBV12-5 CASAPRSSGGRWQFF TGTGCTAGTGCCCCCCGGAGTAGCGGGGGGCGATGGCAGTTCTTC
TRBD2 TRBJ2-5 few TRBV7-2 CASSLKTLAGGETQYF TGTGCCAGCAGCTTAAAAACTCTAGCGGGAGGGGAGACCCAGTACTTC
TRBD1 TRBJ2-2 - TRBV12-3/TRBV12-4 CASRGGQGTYTGELFF TGTGCCAGCAGGGGGGGACAGGGGACCTACACCGGGGAGCTGTTTTTT
- TRBJ2-5 few TRBV14 CASSQDISWETQYF TGTGCCAGCAGCCAAGATATTAGCTGGGAGACCCAGTACTTC
- TRBJ2-7 few TRBV5-1 CASSLRYVGGLIYEQYF TGCGCCAGCAGCCTTCGGTACGTTGGGGGCCTCATCTACGAGCAGTACTTC
- TRBJ1-1 few TRBV20-1 CSVIRGTNTEAFF TGCAGTGTTATCCGGGGTACGAACACTGAAGCTTTCTTT
- TRBJ2-4 - TRBV21-1 CASRRPSRDRGLGKNIQYF TGTGCCAGCAGAAGGCCTTCCCGGGACAGGGGTCTCGGCAAAAACATTCAGTACTTC
TRBD2 TRBJ2-1 - TRBV5-1 CASTHFGLAGGNNEQFF TGCGCCAGCACCCACTTTGGCCTAGCGGGGGGTAACAATGAGCAGTTCTTC
TRBD2 TRBJ2-2 few TRBV5-1 CASSLAPSGANTGELFF TGCGCCAGCAGCTTGGCCCCTAGCGGAGCGAACACCGGGGAGCTGTTTTTT
- TRBJ2-1 few TRBV15 CATSRGHGGISYNEQFF TGTGCCACCAGCAGAGGGCACGGGGGAATCTCCTACAATGAGCAGTTCTTC